The clone carrying this T cell receptor beta chain was counted a few times. Its antigen is undetermined. Together with a sample-barcoded 5' primer, a J-beta primer mix was included in a second PCR lasting about 7 to 11 cycles. From the 5' RACE reads, TCRdb called clonotypes with MiXCR, one entry per CDR3 protein. The table has approximately 880,000 distinct CDR3 sequences, about 44% seen once. The entry originates in a study of blood T cells in healthy people across ages. Study-level results: Across the age range, TCR beta diversity per million T cells fell in a roughly linear way. The lack of PBMC sorting stopped any conclusive naive versus antigen-experienced comparison.

CDR1 and CDR2 (germline): SGHVS, FQNEAQ. This CDR3 is built from 11 residues. Trimming at V came to 7 bases and at J to 12 bases, leaving 9 bases not matched to a gene. The TCR sequence derives from a young man in good health. This chain links TRBV7-8 with TRBJ2-7; 7 bases agree with TRBD1. Sequencing input: blood. For the CDR3, the DNA is TGTGCCAGCACCCCGGCCGGGACAGCGTACTTC. Protein sequence: CASTPAGTAYF.